Shown below are 5 T cell receptor beta chains from a single sample sequenced in a study of cytomegalovirus exposure and HLA in healthy donors. Both 60 Vbeta primers and 13 Jbeta primers went into the PCR. TCRdb's table, derived via immunoSEQ multiplex PCR, lists solely in-frame clones and lacks some. In the table there are over 50,000 clones, roughly four fifths of which are singletons. What was sequenced was PBMCs. All receptors come from a man aged 35 to 55 in good health and CMV-seronegative.

The chain is built from TRBV18 and TRBJ1-5; a weak D match, TRBD1 (6 bases). V shed 1 base and J shed 6 bases, with 16 bases lying between them. This CDR3 has 16 residues. The germline CDR1 and CDR2 sequences are KGHSH and LQKENI. The CDR3 protein is CASSPLAQGASQPQHF. In nucleotides, the CDR3 is TGTGCCAGCTCACCACTGGCACAGGGTGCGAGTCAGCCCCAGCATTTT.

The chain employs TRBV18 and TRBJ2-5; D is perhaps TRBD1 (6 bases). Germline V gives CDR1 KGHSH, CDR2 LQKENI. Trimming shortened V by 2 bases and J by 2 bases, and 9 bases separated the two germline ends. The CDR3 contains 14 residues. CDR3 DNA: TGTGCCAGCTCACCAATGACAGGACAAGAGACCCAGTACTTC. Protein product: CASSPMTGQETQYF.

The V gene is TRBV10-1, the J gene TRBJ2-7; the D gene is possibly TRBD2 (5 bases). Trimming left V 2 bases short and J 5 bases short, with 10 bases between. This CDR3 contains 13 residues. Germline V gene sequence: CDR1 WNHNN, CDR2 SYGVQD (reference sequence). CDR3: CASSESSEDEQYF. Written as DNA, the CDR3 is TGCGCCAGCAGTGAGAGTTCGGAGGACGAGCAGTACTTC.

V gene TRBV29-1 combines with J gene TRBJ2-2; 8 bases map to TRBD1. Unmatched junction bases numbered 13, after V lost 6 bases and J lost 4 bases. This CDR3 has 16 residues. Looked up from germline, CDR1 is SQVTM and CDR2 is ANQGSEA. In nucleotides, the CDR3 is TGCAGCGTATGGGCGAGGACAGGGAGGATCACCGGGGAGCTGTTTTTT. This sequence encodes CSVWARTGRITGELFF.

The rearrangement uses TRBV30 and TRBJ2-3; the match to TRBD2 covers 9 bases. Germline CDR1 is GTSNPN and CDR2 is SVGIG (reference sequence). This CDR3 contains 17 residues. Trimming removed 1 base from V and 7 bases from J; junction bases left unmatched: 15. In DNA, the CDR3 is TGTGCCTGGAGTGCCCCTCATGTAGCGGGGGTACACAATACGCAGTATTTT. Its translation: CAWSAPHVAGVHNTQYF.